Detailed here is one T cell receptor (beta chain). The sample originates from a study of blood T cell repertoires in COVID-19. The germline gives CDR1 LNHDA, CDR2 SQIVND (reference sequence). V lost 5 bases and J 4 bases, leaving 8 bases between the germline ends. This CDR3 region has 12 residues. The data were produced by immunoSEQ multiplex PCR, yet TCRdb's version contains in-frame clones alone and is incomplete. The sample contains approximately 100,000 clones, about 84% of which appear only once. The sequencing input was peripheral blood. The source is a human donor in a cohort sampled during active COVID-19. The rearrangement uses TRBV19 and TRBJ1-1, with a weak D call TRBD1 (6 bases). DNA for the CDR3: TGTGCCAGTAGTTACAGGGCCACTGAAGCTTTCTTT. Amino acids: CASSYRATEAFF.